The clone carrying this TCR beta chain is a singleton in its sample. The data stem from a study of blood T cell repertoires in COVID-19. Turning to the study itself: COVID-19 samples from acute and convalescent phases originated in the United States, Italy and Spain.

Libraries were prepared by immunoSEQ multiplex PCR; TCRdb keeps only in-frame clonotypes and omits some of them. The sample lists 350,000 to 450,000 clones, more than 85% occurring once. V gave up 4 bases and J gave up 2 bases; unmatched junction bases: 13. Germline V gene lookup returns CDR1 SGDLS and CDR2 YYNGEE. CDR3 size: 18 residues. The TCR originated in a woman aged 40-49 years who had been exposed to COVID-19. Material: PBMCs or T cells enriched from blood (not recorded which). The chain uses TRBV9 and TRBJ2-2, with 8 bases that match TRBD2. CDR3 coding DNA: TGTGCCAGCAGCATACCCCGGGGGGGGCAGGAAAACACCGGGGAGCTGTTTTTT. Encoded protein: CASSIPRGGQENTGELFF.